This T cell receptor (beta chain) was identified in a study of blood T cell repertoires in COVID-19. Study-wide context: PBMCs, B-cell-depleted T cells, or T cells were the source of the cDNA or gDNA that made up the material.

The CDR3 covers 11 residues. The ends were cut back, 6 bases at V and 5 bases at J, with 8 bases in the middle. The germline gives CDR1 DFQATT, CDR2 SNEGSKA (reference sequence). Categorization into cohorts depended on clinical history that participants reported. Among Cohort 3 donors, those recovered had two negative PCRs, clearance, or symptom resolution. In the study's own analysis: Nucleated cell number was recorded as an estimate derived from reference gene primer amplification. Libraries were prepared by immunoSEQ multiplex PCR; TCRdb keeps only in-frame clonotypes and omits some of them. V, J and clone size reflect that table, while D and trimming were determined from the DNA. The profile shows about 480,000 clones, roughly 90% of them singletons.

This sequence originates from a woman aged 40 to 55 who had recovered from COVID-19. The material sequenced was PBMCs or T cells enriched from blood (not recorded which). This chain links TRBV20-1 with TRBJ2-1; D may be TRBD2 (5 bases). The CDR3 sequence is CSAPLDNEQFF. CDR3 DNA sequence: TGCAGTGCCCCACTAGACAATGAGCAGTTCTTC.